A selection of T cell receptor beta chains follows, all from one sample in a study of Graves' ophthalmopathy and Graves' hyperthyroidism. TCRdb reprocessed the multiplex PCR reads via MiXCR and lists one record per CDR3 protein. There are almost 400,000 distinct CDR3 sequences in the sample; approximately 16% occur only once, and approximately 1.4% lies in the top ten. Specimen: peripheral blood. Receptors were obtained from a woman between 18 and 29 years old with Graves' ophthalmopathy. CDR3s leave out the opening cysteine and the closing phenylalanine or tryptophan.

V: TRBV5-1
CDR3: ASAKTGSPYEQY

V: TRBV11-2
CDR3: ASSYLPLSTGELF

V: TRBV18
CDR3: ASSPRGAGIETQY

V: TRBV11-2
CDR3: ASSPGVVSPRAGELF

V: TRBV10-2
CDR3: ASSTVGNQPQH

V: TRBV29-1
CDR3: SPRRDLGAEAF

V: TRBV11-2
CDR3: ASSLDLASYEQY

V: TRBV12-3/TRBV12-4
CDR3: ASSPRLASLGSSYEQY

V: TRBV19
CDR3: ASSMMRRGAGLNTEAF

V: TRBV30
CDR3: AWRPVENTEAF

V: TRBV4-3
CDR3: ASSLRTGLTIGELF

V: TRBV7-8
CDR3: ASSPPPWGQAGYEQY

V: TRBV6-2/TRBV6-3
CDR3: ASRGGGSTEAF

V: TRBV9
CDR3: ASSPTIPTGDLHEQY

V: TRBV12-3/TRBV12-4
CDR3: ASSGPGLATYEQY

V: TRBV6-1
CDR3: ASSLTGVAGYT

V: TRBV6-1
CDR3: ASMRGTGGYEQY

V: TRBV11-2
CDR3: ASSPALSYEQY

V: TRBV12-3/TRBV12-4
CDR3: ASSSLDRGGTNSPLH

V: TRBV12-3/TRBV12-4
CDR3: ASSSAPLNIQY

V: TRBV4-2
CDR3: ASSQTFSVSYEQY

V: TRBV28
CDR3: ASSILGRWRPNTGELF

V: TRBV30
CDR3: AWSPLAVGTQY

V: TRBV14
CDR3: ASSHMAGPTGELF

V: TRBV19
CDR3: ASKAVRELF

V: TRBV12-5
CDR3: ASGLQMNRDEAF

V: TRBV11-2
CDR3: ASSSGFGTGGGETQY

V: TRBV30
CDR3: AWTGFKAEAF

V: TRBV12-3/TRBV12-4
CDR3: ASSLARGKNGYT

V: TRBV7-2
CDR3: ASSTSGSETQY

V: TRBV28
CDR3: ASSKQNTGELF

V: TRBV12-3/TRBV12-4
CDR3: ASSPGQGAGYGYT

V: TRBV12-3/TRBV12-4
CDR3: ASSLSGRGGQPQH

V: TRBV6-1
CDR3: ASTNPGYEQY

V: TRBV6-5
CDR3: ASSWKGSYGYT

V: TRBV6-2/TRBV6-3
CDR3: ASNGQNNQPQH

V: TRBV30
CDR3: AWSQYGGDTQY

V: TRBV7-2
CDR3: ASSLSRVASGGFQETQY

V: TRBV4-1
CDR3: ASSQDWGGTYGYT

V: TRBV11-2
CDR3: ASSLEGRPRAGNTIY

V: TRBV10-2
CDR3: ASRIGSSYEQY

V: TRBV7-2
CDR3: ASSWARQETQY

V: TRBV12-3/TRBV12-4
CDR3: ASSLAFGSEQY

V: TRBV5-1
CDR3: ASSLGQGSPLH

V: TRBV25-1
CDR3: ASRPRGHTEAF

V: TRBV12-3/TRBV12-4
CDR3: ASKLTRAMNTEAF